The clone carrying this TCR beta chain showed up many times. In the authors' workflow: It was from reference gene primer amplification that nucleated cell counts were estimated. TCRdb keeps only in-frame clones here, not all; method: immunoSEQ multiplex PCR. V, J and clone size are those of that table, while D and trimming were read from the DNA. The data contain roughly 100,000 clones, 71% of them singletons. This sample was taken from a study of blood T cell repertoires in COVID-19. In the study overall: COVID-19 samples, acute and convalescent, were from the United States, Italy and Spain. The analysed material was cDNA or gDNA that came from T cells, B-cell-depleted T cells, or PBMCs.

The clonotype was recovered from a human donor with acute or convalescent COVID-19. The donor label of this sample is uncertain. The sample taken for sequencing was peripheral blood.

In DNA form, the CDR3 reads TGTGCCAGCAGCTTAGAACCACAGACAGGGAGGAACACTGAAGCTTTCTTT. Translated: CASSLEPQTGRNTEAFF. The chain employs TRBV7-6 and TRBJ1-1, with 7 bases fitting TRBD1. Germline values: CDR1 SGHVS, CDR2 FNYEAQ. Losses at the gene ends were 1 base for V and 1 base for J; bases not matched to a gene: 9. This CDR3 is 17 amino acids long.